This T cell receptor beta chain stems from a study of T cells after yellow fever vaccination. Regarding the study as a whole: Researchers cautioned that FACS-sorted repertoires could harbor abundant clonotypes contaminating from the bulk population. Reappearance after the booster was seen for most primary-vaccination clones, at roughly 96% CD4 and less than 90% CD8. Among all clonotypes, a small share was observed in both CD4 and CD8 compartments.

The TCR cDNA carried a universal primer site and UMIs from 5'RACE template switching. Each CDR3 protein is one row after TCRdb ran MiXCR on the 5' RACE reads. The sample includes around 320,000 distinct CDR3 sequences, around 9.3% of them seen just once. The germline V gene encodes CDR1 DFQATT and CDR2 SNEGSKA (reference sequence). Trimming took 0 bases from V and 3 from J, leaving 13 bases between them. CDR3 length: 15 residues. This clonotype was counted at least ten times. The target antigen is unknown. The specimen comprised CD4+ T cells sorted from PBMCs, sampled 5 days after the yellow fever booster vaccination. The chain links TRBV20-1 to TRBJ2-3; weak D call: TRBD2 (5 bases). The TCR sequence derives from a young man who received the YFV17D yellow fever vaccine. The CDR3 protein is CSARERAEWTDTQYF. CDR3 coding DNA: TGCAGTGCTAGAGAGCGGGCTGAGTGGACAGATACGCAGTATTTT.